Each of the 15 T cell receptor beta chains below was sequenced from the same sample in a study of T-cell reconstitution after alpha-beta-depleted transplantation in children. Preparing the TCRbeta library involved the use of unique molecular identifiers. From the PCR reads, TCRdb called clonotypes with MiXCR, one entry per CDR3 protein. The sample includes some 600,000 distinct CDR3 sequences, roughly 15% seen only once; the top ten take around 0.96%. The starting material was PBMCs from the stem cell graft donor, obtained from the stem cell graft. Source of these receptors: a human donor who donated a stem cell graft to a child with acute myeloid leukemia.

V is TRBV7-9 and J is TRBJ2-3, with D unresolved. CDR3 length: 15 residues. From germline, CDR1 is SEHNR and CDR2 FQNEAQ (reference sequence). V was shortened by 5 bases and J by 3 bases, with 15 bases between the two germline ends. The CDR3: CASSPSSPWTDTQYF. DNA of the CDR3: TGTGCCAGCAGCCCTTCAAGCCCCTGGACAGATACGCAGTATTTT.

This clonotype was observed many times. This chain links TRBV20-1 with TRBJ2-5; the D gene could be TRBD1 or TRBD2 (6 bases each). The CDR3 length is 13 residues. V lost 7 bases to trimming and J lost 2 bases, with 14 bases between them. CDR1 is DFQATT, CDR2 SNEGSKA, per germline (reference sequence). In DNA, the CDR3 is TGCAGTGTATGGGGGGCTGTGCAAGAGACCCAGTACTTC. Encoded protein: CSVWGAVQETQYF.

V usage is TRBV29-1 and J usage is TRBJ2-2; D not resolved. Germline V lookup: CDR1 SQVTM, CDR2 ANQGSEA. V lost 4 bases to trimming and J lost 3 bases, with 24 bases between them. CDR3 length equals 18 residues. CDR3 sequence (DNA): TGCAGCGTTGGAGAACTGGATGGCAGCCTTTACGACACCGGGGAGCTGTTTTTT. It is translated as CSVGELDGSLYDTGELFF.

This chain joins TRBV6-5 and TRBJ2-5; TRBD2 might be the D (6 bases). CDR3 length: 16 amino acids. With 0 bases removed from V and 5 bases from J, the gap between germline ends came to 16 bases. Germline V gene lookup returns CDR1 MNHEY and CDR2 SVGAGI. The CDR3 reads CASSYSGREDWETQYF. CDR3 DNA: TGTGCCAGCAGTTACTCGGGCAGGGAGGATTGGGAGACCCAGTACTTC.

This clonotype was picked up one time. The chain carries TRBV30 and TRBJ2-1; D is uncertain. The ends were cut back, 1 base at V and 12 bases at J, with 13 bases in the middle. Germline loops: CDR1 GTSNPN, CDR2 SVGIG (reference sequence). The CDR3 loop spans 12 amino acids. The chain's CDR3 is CAWSAPKRPQFF. The CDR3 DNA follows: TGTGCCTGGAGTGCGCCCAAAAGGCCGCAGTTCTTC.

The CDR3 nucleotides read TGCGCCAGCAGCTTGAGGCTCGATGGAGATACGCAGTATTTT. This gives the protein CASSLRLDGDTQYF. V and J are TRBV5-1 and TRBJ2-3, with D unclear. The CDR3 extends over 14 amino acids. Germline CDR1 and CDR2: SGHRS and YFSETQ. With 1 base removed from V and 5 bases from J, the gap between germline ends came to 11 bases.

This clonotype has more than one count but fewer than ten. The CDR3 DNA reads as TGCAGTGCTAGAGGGGGGCGGGGGGGACGGGAGACCCAGTACTTC. It encodes CSARGGRGGRETQYF. This chain links TRBV20-1 with TRBJ2-5; 9 bases line up with TRBD2. Germline V lookup: CDR1 DFQATT, CDR2 SNEGSKA (reference sequence). V lost 1 base to trimming and J lost 5 bases; unmatched junction nucleotides: 8. The CDR3 contains 15 residues.

In its sample, this clonotype was seen many times. V gene TRBV20-1 combines with J gene TRBJ1-1; D is ambiguous. The CDR3 contains 14 residues. Deletions cut 3 bases from V and 2 bases from J, with 13 bases between. Germline V gives CDR1 DFQATT, CDR2 SNEGSKA (reference sequence). CDR3 sequence: CSASPTGANTEAFF. The CDR3 nucleotides read TGCAGTGCTAGCCCCACTGGAGCAAACACTGAAGCTTTCTTT.

This clonotype was seen a few times. V gene TRBV5-6 combines with J gene TRBJ2-7; 8 nucleotides line up with TRBD1. Germline V lookup: CDR1 SGHDT, CDR2 YYEEEE. The CDR3 extends over 14 amino acids. The junction had 6 bases not matched to a gene; V was cut back by 2 bases and J by 5 bases. For the CDR3, the DNA is TGTGCCAGCAGCTTAGTTCAGGGGGCAAACGAGCAGTACGTC. Its translation: CASSLVQGANEQYV.

This clonotype was seen a handful of times. The chain uses TRBV6-1 and TRBJ2-3; TRBD2 is a possible D gene (5 bases). The CDR3 is 14 amino acids. Germline assignment: CDR1 MNHNS and CDR2 SASEGT. V was trimmed by 1 base and J by 6 bases, leaving 11 bases between them. The CDR3 here is CASSEGGSVDTQYF. Written as DNA, the CDR3 is TGTGCCAGCAGTGAAGGAGGGTCGGTGGATACGCAGTATTTT.

This clonotype showed up many times. The chain joins TRBV20-1 to TRBJ2-1; tentative D call: TRBD1 (6 bases). CDR3 size: 12 residues. With 6 bases removed from V and 10 bases from J, the gap between germline ends came to 16 bases. Germline V gene data show CDR1 as DFQATT and CDR2 as SNEGSKA (reference sequence). In nucleotides, the CDR3 is TGCAGTGCAGAAGGACAGAAAGGGGAGCAGTTCTTC. Its protein is CSAEGQKGEQFF.

The chain joins TRBV18 to TRBJ2-1; D remains unclear. Germline-derived CDR1 and CDR2 are KGHSH and LQKENI. This CDR3 spans 15 amino acids. Trimming took 4 bases from V and 0 from J, leaving 10 bases between them. CDR3: CASSRDASSYNEQFF. CDR3 nucleotides: TGTGCCAGCTCACGGGATGCGAGCTCCTACAATGAGCAGTTCTTC.

This clonotype was recorded many times. This rearrangement joins TRBV20-1 to TRBJ1-2, with a tentative D call TRBD1 (6 bases). CDR1 and CDR2 from the germline V gene are DFQATT and SNEGSKA (reference sequence). V was pared by 5 bases and J by 2 bases, with 15 bases between. The CDR3 runs to 14 residues. The CDR3 coding sequence is TGCAGTGCTGCGGACGGACAGACCAACTATGGCTACACCTTC. Amino acid sequence: CSAADGQTNYGYTF.

This clonotype was recorded many times. The chain employs TRBV29-1 and TRBJ2-1; possibly TRBD1 or TRBD2 for D (5 bases each). This CDR3 is built from 12 residues. V was shortened by 0 bases and J by 7 bases, with 7 bases between the two germline ends. Germline CDR1 is SQVTM and CDR2 is ANQGSEA. The CDR3 loop reads CSVEEWGNEQFF. The DNA for the CDR3 is TGCAGCGTTGAAGAGTGGGGGAATGAGCAGTTCTTC.

This clonotype was observed many times. CDR3 in DNA: TGCAGCGTCAATTCGGGGACAGGGGCGTACGAGCAGTACTTC. Translating it yields CSVNSGTGAYEQYF. The chain carries TRBV29-1 and TRBJ2-7; TRBD1 agrees at 10 bases. J gave up 4 bases and V 6 bases, and 9 bases lay outside the gene matches. Germline CDR1 SQVTM, CDR2 ANQGSEA. The CDR3 is 14 amino acids.